This T cell receptor (beta chain) is from a study of blood T cell repertoires in COVID-19. Study background: Donors in the United States, Italy and Spain gave samples during acute or convalescent COVID-19. The analysed material was cDNA or gDNA that came from T cells, B-cell-depleted T cells, or PBMCs.

Deletions cut 0 bases from V and 4 bases from J, with 7 bases between. The CDR3 loop spans 14 amino acids. The germline V gene encodes CDR1 SGDLS and CDR2 YYNGEE. Original processing methods: Estimation of nucleated cell counts relied on the amplification of reference gene primers. Sequencing was performed with immunoSEQ multiplex PCR; in TCRdb, only in-frame clones are kept and a portion is missing. Clonal size and the V and J genes are those of that table, whereas D and trimming came from the DNA. The sample carries about 170,000 clones, approximately 83% recorded once. This clonotype was obtained from a human donor with acute or convalescent COVID-19. The donor label of this sample is uncertain. This chain links TRBV9 with TRBJ1-4; tentatively, D is TRBD1 (6 bases). Material for sequencing was peripheral blood. The CDR3 region is CASSVEGDNEKLFF. The CDR3 nucleotides are TGTGCCAGCAGCGTAGAGGGGGATAATGAAAAACTGTTTTTT.